The sequence of this T cell receptor beta chain was determined in a study of shared clonotypes between healthy human individuals. Study conclusions and caveats: Incompleteness in sorted-subset sequencing, despite large depth, was shown by rarefaction.

Remarks on this clone: As yet, its antigen is unknown.

Sequenced by immunoSEQ multiplex PCR; TCRdb stores in-frame clones only, minus some. The profile shows 2 million to 3 million clones, approximately 90% of them singletons. Germline V gene lookup returns CDR1 SGHTA and CDR2 FQGNSA. The CDR3 is 15 amino acids. The ends lost 6 bases at V and 2 bases at J; junction bases unmatched: 6. The V and J genes are TRBV7-2 and TRBJ2-1; 8 bases agree with TRBD2. The clonotype comes from a man aged 18-30 years in good health. The material sequenced was naive CD4+ T cells sorted from blood. The subset denotes: CD45RA+ positively selected. Here the CDR3 DNA reads TGTGCCAGCAGACAACTAGCGGCAGCCTACAATGAGCAGTTCTTC. It encodes CASRQLAAAYNEQFF.